These T cell receptor beta chains were read from a single sample in a study of cytomegalovirus exposure and HLA in healthy donors. Only in-frame clones appear in the TCRdb table, and some are missing; sequencing was by immunoSEQ multiplex PCR. Of around 120,000 clones in the sample, 70% to 80% are singletons; the top ten hold roughly 3%. Sequenced sample: PBMCs. These receptors all stem from a woman in her sixties or seventies in good health and CMV-seropositive. Each CDR3 is given with its conserved first and last residue. Each record gives: CDR3 DNA, CDR3 protein, J gene, D gene, clone size, V gene. D genes are given only for firm matches. Some rows mark clone size as missing; the rest say once, few, many or name a class of expanded clone.

TGTGCCAGCAACCCCAGGAGCACAGATACGCAGTATTTT CASNPRSTDTQYF TRBJ2-3 NA NA TRBV7-2
TGTTCCAGCAGCCGGGACAGGGGAGGTACTGAAGCTTTCTTT CSSSRDRGGTEAFF TRBJ1-1 TRBD1 NA TRBV7-9
TGTGCCAGCAGGGACCGACAGGGCTACACTGAAGCTTTCTTT CASRDRQGYTEAFF TRBJ1-1 TRBD1 NA TRBV6-1
TGTGCCAGCAGTGAACTCCCAGGGAATAATTCACCCCTCCACTTT CASSELPGNNSPLHF TRBJ1-6 NA NA TRBV6-1
TGTGCCAGCAGCCCCCTCAGGGAGACCCAGTACTTC CASSPLRETQYF TRBJ2-5 NA NA TRBV7-8
TGTGCCAGCAGCAACGGACAGGGGGCGAATGAGCAGTTCTTC CASSNGQGANEQFF TRBJ2-1 NA NA TRBV21-1
TGCGCCAGCAGCTTCGATGGGAGCTCCTACAATGAGCAGTTCTTC CASSFDGSSYNEQFF TRBJ2-1 NA NA TRBV5-1
TGTGCCAGCAGCCGTCCTCCTCATGAGGGTTTAGGGGAGCTGTTTTTT CASSRPPHEGLGELFF TRBJ2-2 NA NA TRBV7-8
TGTGCCAGCAGTTTCCAGTCCGGAGGGACTGAAGCTTTCTTT CASSFQSGGTEAFF TRBJ1-1 NA NA TRBV28
TGTGCCAGCAGCGTAGACCCCCCCGGGACAGGGAGGGAAAAACTGTTTTTT CASSVDPPGTGREKLFF TRBJ1-4 TRBD1 NA TRBV9
TGTGCCAGTAGTACCTATCTGGACAGCCCTAACTATGGCTACACCTTC CASSTYLDSPNYGYTF TRBJ1-2 NA NA TRBV19
TGTGCCAGTAGTATAGTCATGGGGGGCACTGAAGCTTTCTTT CASSIVMGGTEAFF TRBJ1-1 NA NA TRBV19
TGTGCCAGTAGTAGACGACAGGGGATTATACAGCCCCAGCATTTT CASSRRQGIIQPQHF TRBJ1-5 TRBD1 few TRBV19
TGTGCCAGCAGAGCAGGACAGGAAAATCTCTATGGCTACACCTTC CASRAGQENLYGYTF TRBJ1-2 TRBD1 NA TRBV6-1
TGTGCCAGTAGTATAAGGGGCAGAGAACCCCGGGAGCTGTTTTTT CASSIRGREPRELFF TRBJ2-2 NA NA TRBV19
TGTGCCAGCAGTTCCGAGGGGGCCTACGAGCAGTACTTC CASSSEGAYEQYF TRBJ2-7 NA NA TRBV2
TGCGCCAGCAGCCAAGTTGTCTGGAGCCCTGGGGAGACCCAGTACTTC CASSQVVWSPGETQYF TRBJ2-5 NA NA TRBV4-1
TGTGCCAGCAGTACACAGGGGTCCCGAGAGACCCAGTACTTC CASSTQGSRETQYF TRBJ2-5 TRBD1 NA TRBV2
TGCAGCGTCGACAGGGGGTACACTGAAGCTTTCTTT CSVDRGYTEAFF TRBJ1-1 TRBD1 NA TRBV29-1
TGTGCCAGCAGCTCCCTGGGGGAGGTCGGAAGAACTGAAGCTTTCTTT CASSSLGEVGRTEAFF TRBJ1-1 NA once TRBV27
TGTGCCAGCCAACTGACTCAAGGGAGGCCGACTGAAGCTTTCTTT CASQLTQGRPTEAFF TRBJ1-1 NA NA TRBV2
TGTGCCAGCAGCTCCCTTACCGGGACATCCGGAAACACCATATATTTT CASSSLTGTSGNTIYF TRBJ1-3 NA NA TRBV9
TGTGCCAGCAGTTACTCGTATCAGGGGTTCGCTGAAGCTTTCTTT CASSYSYQGFAEAFF TRBJ1-1 NA NA TRBV6-5
TGTGCCATCAGCGCCGACAGTTTCTTT CAISADSFF TRBJ1-1 NA NA TRBV10-3
TGTGCCAGTAGTCTATCCCCCAGGGGAGGCTACACCTTC CASSLSPRGGYTF TRBJ1-2 NA once TRBV19
TGTGCCAGCAGCCTGGGGGGGAGGGGTGCCAGGGACGAGCAGTACTTC CASSLGGRGARDEQYF TRBJ2-7 TRBD2 NA TRBV9
TGTGCCATCACTTTTGGGGCCGGAAATGAGCAGTTCTTC CAITFGAGNEQFF TRBJ2-1 NA NA TRBV10-3